Following are 2 T cell receptor beta chains from one sample sequenced in a study of OX40 agonist ivuxolimab in advanced cancers. The protocol was immunoSEQ multiplex PCR, while the TCRdb copy is restricted to in-frame clones and leaves out a portion. The table records 63,000 or so clones, just over 85% of them present only once. Sample: CD4+ or CD8+ T cells sorted from blood, taken in a trial of the OX40 agonist ivuxolimab. These receptor sequences come from an adult with an advanced solid tumor such as melanoma, head and neck, liver or kidney cancer.

The chain combines TRBV5-4 with TRBJ1-2; 8 bases align to TRBD1. The CDR3 extends over 16 amino acids. Trimming removed 4 bases from V and 3 bases from J; junction bases left unmatched: 11. Per the germline V gene, CDR1 is SGHNT and CDR2 is YYREEE (reference sequence). CDR3 in DNA: TGTGCCAGCAGCCTAAGCAGGCCAGGGGGCGACTATGGCTACACCTTC. Protein product: CASSLSRPGGDYGYTF.

The chain joins TRBV5-1 to TRBJ2-3; D is perhaps TRBD1 (6 bases). CDR3 length: 17 amino acids. The germline CDR1 and CDR2 sequences are SGHRS and YFSETQ. The V end lost 3 bases, the J end lost 4 bases, and 21 bases lay between the germline ends. In nucleotides, the CDR3 is TGCGCCAGCAGCTCATTAACGAGCGGTGGGGGCGCAGATACGCAGTATTTT. It codes for CASSSLTSGGGADTQYF.